This T cell receptor beta chain was recorded in a study of shared clonotypes between healthy human individuals. Deep was the level used in running the assay. In the authors' workflow: ImmunoSEQ output held junction-only sequences without quality scores, so filtering differed. Here immunoSEQ multiplex PCR was the method, and the copy in TCRdb shows in-frame clones only, minus some. V and J calls and clone size come straight from that table; D and trimming were deduced from the DNA. This table has some 450,000 clones, more than 70% appearing once. Looked up from germline, CDR1 is LNHDA and CDR2 is SQIVND (reference sequence). Trimming left V 9 bases short and J 2 bases short, with 19 bases between. The CDR3 contains 15 residues.

The material sequenced was PBMCs. The chain carries TRBV19 and TRBJ1-2; D perhaps matches TRBD1 (6 bases). This TCR came from a woman in her forties in good health. Some clones in this sample may be carry-over from other donors' samples. This CDR3 is CASRGAGRDNYGYTF. The CDR3 DNA follows: TGTGCCAGCCGGGGGGCAGGGCGCGACAACTATGGCTACACCTTC.